This entry is about one T cell receptor (beta chain). The target of this receptor is not known. There are no base qualities to consult, and no much larger clone falls within one base. The entry originates in a study of patients and donors after allogeneic stem cell transplantation (dated by TCRdb to about 2020). The CDR1 and CDR2 encoded by the germline V gene are SGHDN and FVKESK. V is cut by 1 base and J by 0 bases, and the space between the germline ends is 20 bases. From cysteine to phenylalanine, the CDR3 is 19 amino acids long. The kept DNA is CDR3 alone, 57 bases in frame from the first base. Receptor amplification or capture employed RT-PCR. TCRdb names NextSeq 550 as the instrument used. TCRdb cleaned the public reads at Q25 with fastp, built clones with MiXCR and kept in-frame beta chains. Identical CDR3 protein sequences are pooled into one entry, listed with their most common genes and DNA. This sample holds hundreds of thousands of distinct CDR3 sequences; about a sixth were observed only once. Of the sample, over 6% is held by the ten largest clones.

The chain is encoded by TRBV14 joined to TRBJ2-3, with the D gene tentatively TRBD1 or TRBD2, based on 5 matching bases in each. The sequence derives from a human donor who was either an allogeneic HSCT recipient or a stem cell or donor lymphocyte infusion donor (not recorded which). It is not recorded whose cells these are; they may come from a transplant donor. Sequencing was performed on blood, either unsorted or a sorted T cell fraction (not recorded which). The sequenced DNA: TGTGCCAGCAGCCAAGGATGGGAGAGTTGGGGCCCCAGCACAGATACGCAGTATTTT. The resulting protein is CASSQGWESWGPSTDTQYF.